A selection of T cell receptor beta chains follows, all from one sample in a study of T cells after somatic rescue of genetic block. TCRdb's table, derived via immunoSEQ multiplex PCR, lists solely in-frame clones and lacks some. The sample has roughly 65,000 clones; around 90% are singletons. Sequencing was performed on peripheral blood mononuclear cells (PBMCs). The receptors here all came from a man aged 35 to 55. CDR3s include the opening cysteine and the closing phenylalanine or tryptophan. Each record gives: CDR3 DNA, CDR3 protein, clone size, CDR3 length, J gene, D gene, V gene. A D gene is named only where the DNA matches it firmly. Clone size is stated in some rows and not others, as once, few, many or a class when expanded.

cdr3_nt: TGCGCCAGCAGCCCGGCTAGGGACGAGCAGTACTTC
cdr3_aa: CASSPARDEQYF
clone_size: -
cdr3_length: 12
j_call: TRBJ2-7
d_call: -
v_call: TRBV5-1

cdr3_nt: TGTGCCAGCGGTTCTAGGTCCGGGGCCAACGTCCTGACTTTC
cdr3_aa: CASGSRSGANVLTF
clone_size: -
cdr3_length: 14
j_call: TRBJ2-6
d_call: -
v_call: TRBV28

cdr3_nt: TGCGCCAGCAGCCAAGTCTTCATGGGACTGCCGAGTAGCAATCAGCCCCAGCATTTT
cdr3_aa: CASSQVFMGLPSSNQPQHF
clone_size: -
cdr3_length: 19
j_call: TRBJ1-5
d_call: -
v_call: TRBV4-3

cdr3_nt: TGTGCCAGCAGCACCCTTATGGGGGGGAACACTGAAGCTTTCTTT
cdr3_aa: CASSTLMGGNTEAFF
clone_size: -
cdr3_length: 15
j_call: TRBJ1-1
d_call: -
v_call: TRBV9

cdr3_nt: TGTGCCAGCAGCCAAGTGAGGGGGCCTTTCGAAAAACTGTTTTTT
cdr3_aa: CASSQVRGPFEKLFF
clone_size: -
cdr3_length: 15
j_call: TRBJ1-4
d_call: TRBD1
v_call: TRBV14

cdr3_nt: TGTGCCATCAGGCCCGGACTAGCGGGGGGCGGGGAGCTGTTTTTT
cdr3_aa: CAIRPGLAGGGELFF
clone_size: -
cdr3_length: 15
j_call: TRBJ2-2
d_call: TRBD2
v_call: TRBV10-3

cdr3_nt: TGTGCCAGCAGCTTACAGGTCTCGGAGAGCTATGGCTACACCTTC
cdr3_aa: CASSLQVSESYGYTF
clone_size: -
cdr3_length: 15
j_call: TRBJ1-2
d_call: -
v_call: TRBV7-8

cdr3_nt: TGTGCCACAACCATACTAGCGGGGGGAAACACCGGGGAGCTGTTTTTT
cdr3_aa: CATTILAGGNTGELFF
clone_size: -
cdr3_length: 16
j_call: TRBJ2-2
d_call: TRBD2
v_call: TRBV7-8

cdr3_nt: TGTGCCAGCAGCTTAGCCCGGACGGATACGCAGTATTTT
cdr3_aa: CASSLARTDTQYF
clone_size: -
cdr3_length: 13
j_call: TRBJ2-3
d_call: -
v_call: TRBV13

cdr3_nt: TGTGCCAGCAGTTACTCGCCTAGCGGGCCAGGGGAGCAGTACTTC
cdr3_aa: CASSYSPSGPGEQYF
clone_size: -
cdr3_length: 15
j_call: TRBJ2-7
d_call: TRBD2
v_call: TRBV6-5

cdr3_nt: TGTGCCAGCAGCAAGCCCTCGGGGACTAGAGGTCGTATGGCAGATACGCAGTATTTT
cdr3_aa: CASSKPSGTRGRMADTQYF
clone_size: -
cdr3_length: 19
j_call: TRBJ2-3
d_call: -
v_call: TRBV21-1

cdr3_nt: TGTGCCAGCACCAGACCGGGGGACTATGGCTACACCTTC
cdr3_aa: CASTRPGDYGYTF
clone_size: -
cdr3_length: 13
j_call: TRBJ1-2
d_call: -
v_call: TRBV11-1

cdr3_nt: TGTGCCAGCAGCACGCGGGACAAAGGGAATGAAAAACTGTTTTTT
cdr3_aa: CASSTRDKGNEKLFF
clone_size: -
cdr3_length: 15
j_call: TRBJ1-4
d_call: -
v_call: TRBV7-9

cdr3_nt: TGCAGCGTTGAGGACCCCCGGGTCGGGAACACCATATATTTT
cdr3_aa: CSVEDPRVGNTIYF
clone_size: -
cdr3_length: 14
j_call: TRBJ1-3
d_call: -
v_call: TRBV29-1

cdr3_nt: TGTGCCAGCAGCCCGTCCCCTAGCGGGGGGTATAACACCGGGGAGCTGTTTTTT
cdr3_aa: CASSPSPSGGYNTGELFF
clone_size: -
cdr3_length: 18
j_call: TRBJ2-2
d_call: TRBD2
v_call: TRBV5-4

cdr3_nt: TGTGCCAGTAGTACCTCGAGCGGGGCTGGCCCTTACGAGCAGTACTTC
cdr3_aa: CASSTSSGAGPYEQYF
clone_size: -
cdr3_length: 16
j_call: TRBJ2-7
d_call: TRBD2
v_call: TRBV19

cdr3_nt: TGTGCCAGCGGGACAGACTACAATGAGCAGTTCTTC
cdr3_aa: CASGTDYNEQFF
clone_size: few
cdr3_length: 12
j_call: TRBJ2-1
d_call: TRBD1
v_call: TRBV2

cdr3_nt: TGTGCCAGCAGCTTAGAAGGCGCCCTGTTTTTT
cdr3_aa: CASSLEGALFF
clone_size: -
cdr3_length: 11
j_call: TRBJ1-4
d_call: -
v_call: TRBV7-9

cdr3_nt: TGCAGCGTCGACAAGGGGAGAGAAGAAACGCAGTATTTT
cdr3_aa: CSVDKGREETQYF
clone_size: -
cdr3_length: 13
j_call: TRBJ2-3
d_call: -
v_call: TRBV29-1

cdr3_nt: TGTGCCAGCAGTGGTGTCGGAGGGCGGACTGAAGCTTTCTTT
cdr3_aa: CASSGVGGRTEAFF
clone_size: -
cdr3_length: 14
j_call: TRBJ1-1
d_call: -
v_call: TRBV2

cdr3_nt: TGTGCCACGGGTGGCGGACGGGGATGGGCCACTGAAGCTTTCTTT
cdr3_aa: CATGGGRGWATEAFF
clone_size: -
cdr3_length: 15
j_call: TRBJ1-1
d_call: -
v_call: TRBV19

cdr3_nt: TGTGCCAGCAGCTCCATACAGGGGTCCCATAATTCACCCCTCCACTTT
cdr3_aa: CASSSIQGSHNSPLHF
clone_size: -
cdr3_length: 16
j_call: TRBJ1-6
d_call: TRBD1
v_call: TRBV13

cdr3_nt: TGTGCCAGCAGCACCATAGTATCCACCGGGGAGCTGTTTTTT
cdr3_aa: CASSTIVSTGELFF
clone_size: -
cdr3_length: 14
j_call: TRBJ2-2
d_call: -
v_call: TRBV13